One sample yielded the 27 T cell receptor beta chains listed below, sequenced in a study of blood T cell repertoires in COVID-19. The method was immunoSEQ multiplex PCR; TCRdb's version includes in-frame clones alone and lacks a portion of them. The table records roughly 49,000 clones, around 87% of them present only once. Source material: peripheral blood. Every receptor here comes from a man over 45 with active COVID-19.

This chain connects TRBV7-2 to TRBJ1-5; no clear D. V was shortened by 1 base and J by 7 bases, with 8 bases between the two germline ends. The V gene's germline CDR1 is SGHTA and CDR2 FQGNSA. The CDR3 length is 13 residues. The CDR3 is CASSLDRVQPQHF. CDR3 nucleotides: TGTGCCAGCAGCTTAGACCGGGTCCAGCCCCAGCATTTT.

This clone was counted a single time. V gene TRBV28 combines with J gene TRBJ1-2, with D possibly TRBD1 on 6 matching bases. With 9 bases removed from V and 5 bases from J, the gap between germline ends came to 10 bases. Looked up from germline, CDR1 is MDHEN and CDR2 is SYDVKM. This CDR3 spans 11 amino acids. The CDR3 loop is CASGQLYGYTF. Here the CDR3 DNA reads TGTGCCAGTGGACAGCTATATGGCTACACCTTC.

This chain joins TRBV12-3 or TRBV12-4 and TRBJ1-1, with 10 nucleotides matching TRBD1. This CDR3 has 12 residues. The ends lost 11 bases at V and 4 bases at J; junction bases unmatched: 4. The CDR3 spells CAAGQGITEAFF. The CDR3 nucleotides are TGTGCCGCGGGACAGGGGATCACTGAAGCTTTCTTT.

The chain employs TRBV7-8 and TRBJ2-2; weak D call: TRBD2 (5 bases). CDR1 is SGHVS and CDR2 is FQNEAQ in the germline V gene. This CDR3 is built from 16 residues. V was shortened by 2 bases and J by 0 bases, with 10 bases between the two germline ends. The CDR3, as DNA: TGTGCCAGCAGCTTAAGGCAGCGGTCGAACACCGGGGAGCTGTTTTTT. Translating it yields CASSLRQRSNTGELFF.

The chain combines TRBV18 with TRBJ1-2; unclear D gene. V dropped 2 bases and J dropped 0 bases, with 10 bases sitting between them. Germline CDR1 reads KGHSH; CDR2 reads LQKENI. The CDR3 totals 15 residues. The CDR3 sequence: CASSPGVGANYGYTF. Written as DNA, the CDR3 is TGTGCCAGCTCACCAGGAGTCGGGGCTAACTATGGCTACACCTTC.

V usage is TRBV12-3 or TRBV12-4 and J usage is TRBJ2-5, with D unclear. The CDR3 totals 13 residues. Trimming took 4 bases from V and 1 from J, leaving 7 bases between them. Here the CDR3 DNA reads TGTGCCAGCAGTTGGGCCTTCCAAGAGACCCAGTACTTC. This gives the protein CASSWAFQETQYF.

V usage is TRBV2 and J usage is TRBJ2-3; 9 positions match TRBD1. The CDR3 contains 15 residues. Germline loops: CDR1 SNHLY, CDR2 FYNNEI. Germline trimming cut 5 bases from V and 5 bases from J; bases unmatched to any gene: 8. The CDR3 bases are TGTGCCAGCAGTAAACGGACAGGGGATGTAGATACGCAGTATTTT. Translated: CASSKRTGDVDTQYF.

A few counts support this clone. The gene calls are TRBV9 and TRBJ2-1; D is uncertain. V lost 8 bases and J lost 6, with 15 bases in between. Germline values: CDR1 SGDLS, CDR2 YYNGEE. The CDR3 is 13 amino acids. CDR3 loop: CASSIGQSNEQFF. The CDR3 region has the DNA TGTGCCAGTAGCATAGGGCAGTCCAATGAGCAGTTCTTC.

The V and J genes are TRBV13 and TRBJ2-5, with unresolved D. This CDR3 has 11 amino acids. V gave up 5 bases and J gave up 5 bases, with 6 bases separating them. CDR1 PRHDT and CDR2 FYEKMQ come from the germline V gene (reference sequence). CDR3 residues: CASSHGETQYF. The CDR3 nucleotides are TGTGCCAGCAGCCACGGGGAGACCCAGTACTTC.

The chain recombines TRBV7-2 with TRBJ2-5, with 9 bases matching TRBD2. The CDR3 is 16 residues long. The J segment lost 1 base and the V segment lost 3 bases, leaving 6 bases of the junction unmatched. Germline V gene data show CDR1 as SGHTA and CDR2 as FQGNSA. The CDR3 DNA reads TGTGCCAGCAGCTTGAGTCCTAGCGGGGCCCAAGAGACCCAGTACTTC. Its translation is CASSLSPSGAQETQYF.

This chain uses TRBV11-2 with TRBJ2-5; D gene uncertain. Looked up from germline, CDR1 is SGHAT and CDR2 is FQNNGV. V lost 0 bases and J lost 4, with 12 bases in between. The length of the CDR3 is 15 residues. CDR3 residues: CASSLEQNSLETQYF. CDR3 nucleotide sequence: TGTGCCAGCAGCTTAGAGCAAAACTCGCTAGAGACCCAGTACTTC.

Written as DNA, the CDR3 is TGTGCCAGCAGTTTCAGACCATATCTGACCGGCGGTGAGCAGTTCTTC. As protein: CASSFRPYLTGGEQFF. J is TRBJ2-1 and V is TRBV6-5; D is unclear. This CDR3 contains 16 residues. With 4 bases removed from V and 9 bases from J, the gap between germline ends came to 22 bases. Germline CDR1 reads MNHEY; CDR2 reads SVGAGI.

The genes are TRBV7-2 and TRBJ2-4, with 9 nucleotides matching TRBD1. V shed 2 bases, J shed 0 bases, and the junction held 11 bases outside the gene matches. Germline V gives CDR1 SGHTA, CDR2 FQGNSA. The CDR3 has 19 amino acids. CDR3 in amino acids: CASSLYAGQGKIAKNIQYF. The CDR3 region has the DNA TGTGCCAGCAGCTTATATGCGGGACAGGGCAAGATAGCCAAAAACATTCAGTACTTC.

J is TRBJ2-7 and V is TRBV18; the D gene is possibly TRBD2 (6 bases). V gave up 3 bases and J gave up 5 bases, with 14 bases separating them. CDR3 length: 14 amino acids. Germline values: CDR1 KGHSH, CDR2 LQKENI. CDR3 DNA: TGTGCCAGCTCACCGCAGGGCCGGAGGGACGAGCAGTACTTC. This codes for CASSPQGRRDEQYF.

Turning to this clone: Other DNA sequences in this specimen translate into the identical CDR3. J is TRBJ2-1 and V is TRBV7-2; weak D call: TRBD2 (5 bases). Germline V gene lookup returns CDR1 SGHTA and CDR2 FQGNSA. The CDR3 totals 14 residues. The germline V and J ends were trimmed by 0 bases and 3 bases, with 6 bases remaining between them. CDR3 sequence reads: CASSLAGVYNEQFF. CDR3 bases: TGTGCCAGCAGCTTAGCCGGGGTCTACAATGAGCAGTTCTTC.

The CDR3 reads CASSMVATANNEQFF. The CDR3 DNA reads TGTGCCAGTAGTATGGTGGCCACAGCCAACAATGAGCAGTTCTTC. V usage is TRBV19 and J usage is TRBJ2-1; D gene ambiguous. The CDR3 contains 15 residues. Germline V gives CDR1 LNHDA, CDR2 SQIVND (reference sequence). V was shortened by 3 bases and J by 5 bases, with 14 bases between the two germline ends.

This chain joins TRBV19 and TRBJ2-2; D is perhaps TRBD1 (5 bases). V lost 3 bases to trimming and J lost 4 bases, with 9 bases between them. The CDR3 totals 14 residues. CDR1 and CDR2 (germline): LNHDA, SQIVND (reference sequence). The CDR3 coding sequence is TGTGCCAGTAGTATCCCGACAGTCACCGGGGAGCTGTTTTTT. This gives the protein CASSIPTVTGELFF.

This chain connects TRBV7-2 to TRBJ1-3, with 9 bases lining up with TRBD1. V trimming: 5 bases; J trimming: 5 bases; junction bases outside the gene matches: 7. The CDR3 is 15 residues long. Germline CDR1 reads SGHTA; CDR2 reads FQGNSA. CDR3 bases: TGTGCCAGCAGCCCAGGGGGACAGGGCCGAAACACCATATATTTT. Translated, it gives CASSPGGQGRNTIYF.

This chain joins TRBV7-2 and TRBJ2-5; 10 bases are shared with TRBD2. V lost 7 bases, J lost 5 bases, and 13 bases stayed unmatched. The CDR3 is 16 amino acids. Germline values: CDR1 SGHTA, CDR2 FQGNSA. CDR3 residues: CASTKRAGGEGETQYF. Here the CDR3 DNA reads TGTGCCAGCACTAAAAGAGCGGGAGGGGAGGGGGAGACCCAGTACTTC.

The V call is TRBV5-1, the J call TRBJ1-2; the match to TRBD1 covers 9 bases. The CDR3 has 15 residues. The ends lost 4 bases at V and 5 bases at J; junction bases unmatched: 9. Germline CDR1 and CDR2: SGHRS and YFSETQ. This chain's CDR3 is CASSVTGGRGYGYTF. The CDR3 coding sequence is TGCGCCAGCAGCGTAACAGGGGGCCGAGGGTATGGCTACACCTTC.

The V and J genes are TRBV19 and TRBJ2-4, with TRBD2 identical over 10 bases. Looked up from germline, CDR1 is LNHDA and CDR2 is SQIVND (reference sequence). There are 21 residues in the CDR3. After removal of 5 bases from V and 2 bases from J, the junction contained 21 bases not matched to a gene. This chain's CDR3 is CASSSFLAGGPSQYTKNIQYF. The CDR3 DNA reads TGTGCCAGTAGTTCGTTTTTAGCGGGAGGCCCCTCCCAGTATACCAAAAACATTCAGTACTTC.

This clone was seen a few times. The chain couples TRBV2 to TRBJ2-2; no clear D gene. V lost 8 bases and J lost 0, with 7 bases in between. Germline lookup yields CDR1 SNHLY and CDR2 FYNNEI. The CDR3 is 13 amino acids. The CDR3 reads CASSRANTGELFF. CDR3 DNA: TGTGCCAGCTCGCGTGCGAACACCGGGGAGCTGTTTTTT. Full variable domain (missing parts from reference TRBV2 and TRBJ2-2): EPEVTQTPSHQVTQMGQEVILRCVPISNHLYFYWYRQILGQKVEFLVSFYNNEISEKSEIFDDQFSVERPDGSNFTLKIRSTKLEDSAMYFCASSRANTGELFFGEGSRLTVL.

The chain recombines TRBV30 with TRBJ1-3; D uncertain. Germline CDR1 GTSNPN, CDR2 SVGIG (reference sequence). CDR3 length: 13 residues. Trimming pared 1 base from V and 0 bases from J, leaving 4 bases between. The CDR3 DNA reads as TGTGCCTGGAGTGGTATCTCTGGAAACACCATATATTTT. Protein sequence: CAWSGISGNTIYF.

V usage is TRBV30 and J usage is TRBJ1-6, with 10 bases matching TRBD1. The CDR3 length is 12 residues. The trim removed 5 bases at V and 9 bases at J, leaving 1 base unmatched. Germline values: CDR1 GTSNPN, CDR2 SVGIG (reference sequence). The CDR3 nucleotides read TGTGCCTGGGGACAGGGGGGTTCACCCCTCCACTTT. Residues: CAWGQGGSPLHF.

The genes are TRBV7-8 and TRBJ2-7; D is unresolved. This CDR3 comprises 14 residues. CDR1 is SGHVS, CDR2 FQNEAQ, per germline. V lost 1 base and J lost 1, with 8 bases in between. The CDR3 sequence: CASSLEQASYEQYF. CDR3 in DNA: TGTGCCAGCAGCTTAGAGCAGGCTTCCTACGAGCAGTACTTC.

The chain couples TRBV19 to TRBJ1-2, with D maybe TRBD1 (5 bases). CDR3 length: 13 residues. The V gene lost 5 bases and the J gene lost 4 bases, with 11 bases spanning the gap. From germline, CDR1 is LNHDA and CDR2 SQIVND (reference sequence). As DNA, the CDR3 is TGTGCCAGTAGTGTCGACAGACCCTATGGCTACACCTTC. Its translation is CASSVDRPYGYTF.

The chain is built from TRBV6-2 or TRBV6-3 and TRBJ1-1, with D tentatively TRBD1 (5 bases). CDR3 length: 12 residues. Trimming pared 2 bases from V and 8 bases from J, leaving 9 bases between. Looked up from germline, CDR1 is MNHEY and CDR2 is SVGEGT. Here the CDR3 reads CASSYGGGEAFF. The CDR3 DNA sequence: TGTGCCAGCAGTTACGGGGGAGGAGAAGCTTTCTTT.